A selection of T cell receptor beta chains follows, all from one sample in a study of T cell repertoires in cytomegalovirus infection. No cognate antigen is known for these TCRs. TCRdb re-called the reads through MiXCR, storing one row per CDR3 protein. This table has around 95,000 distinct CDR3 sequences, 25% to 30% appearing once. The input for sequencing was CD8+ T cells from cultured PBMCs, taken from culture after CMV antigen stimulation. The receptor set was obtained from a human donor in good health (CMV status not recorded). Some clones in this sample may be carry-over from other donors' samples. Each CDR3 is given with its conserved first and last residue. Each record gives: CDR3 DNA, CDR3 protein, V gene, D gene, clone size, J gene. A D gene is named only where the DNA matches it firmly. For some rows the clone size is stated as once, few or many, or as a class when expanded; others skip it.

TGTGCCAGCAGCGGACCTCAGCCCCAGCATTTT	CASSGPQPQHF	TRBV28	-	-	TRBJ1-5
TGTGCCAGCAGCAGACGGTCAACTAATGAAAAACTGTTTTTT	CASSRRSTNEKLFF	TRBV12-3/TRBV12-4	-	-	TRBJ1-4
TGTGCCAGCAGCTTACGCCCCCAGCTGGGGGGCAATGAGCAGTTCTTC	CASSLRPQLGGNEQFF	TRBV7-9	-	few	TRBJ2-1
TGTGCCACCAGCCTCTCCGAGGACAGTGCCACAGATACGCAGTATTTT	CATSLSEDSATDTQYF	TRBV15	-	-	TRBJ2-3
TGCGCCAGCAGCCCCCCTAGCTACAATGAGCAGTTCTTC	CASSPPSYNEQFF	TRBV4-1	-	many	TRBJ2-1
TGTGCCAGCAGCCCGGACAGCCAAAACATTCAGTACTTC	CASSPDSQNIQYF	TRBV12-3/TRBV12-4	-	-	TRBJ2-4
TGTGCCAGCAGTTTACTGGGGATAGGCTATGGCTACACCTTC	CASSLLGIGYGYTF	TRBV12-3/TRBV12-4	-	-	TRBJ1-2
TGTGCCAGCAGCTTTGGAGCGGAGACCCAGTACTTC	CASSFGAETQYF	TRBV7-2	-	many	TRBJ2-5
TGTGCCAGCAGCGTGGGTCAGAATACAGATACGCAGTATTTT	CASSVGQNTDTQYF	TRBV9	-	-	TRBJ2-3
TGTGCCAGCAGTTTTAACCGGGACAATTCAGGGCAGTTCTTC	CASSFNRDNSGQFF	TRBV12-3/TRBV12-4	-	many	TRBJ2-1
TGTGCCAGCAGCTCTGGGGAGTTCTTC	CASSSGEFF	TRBV5-3	-	-	TRBJ2-1
TGTGCCAGTAGTATCGCACCAGGTAGCTCCTACAATGAGCAGTTCTTC	CASSIAPGSSYNEQFF	TRBV19	-	-	TRBJ2-1
TGTGCCAGCAGTCGGACAGAGAGCTCCTATAATTCACCCCTCCACTTT	CASSRTESSYNSPLHF	TRBV2	-	few	TRBJ1-6
TGTGCCAGCAGCTTAGCGTATATGGCAGGGAGCTATGGCTACACCTTC	CASSLAYMAGSYGYTF	TRBV7-8	-	few	TRBJ1-2
TGTGCCAGCAGCCCGGGGGGCGGAAAGCAGTTCTTC	CASSPGGGKQFF	TRBV5-4	-	-	TRBJ2-1
TGTGCCAGCAGCCCAGACAGGGGCGGCGAGCAGTACTTC	CASSPDRGGEQYF	TRBV6-6	TRBD1	-	TRBJ2-7
TGTGCCAGCAGTTTAGGGCAGGGGTTGGATGAGCAGTTCTTC	CASSLGQGLDEQFF	TRBV12-3/TRBV12-4	-	-	TRBJ2-1
TGTGCCAGCAGTTTCCACGGAAGCTCCTACAATGAGCAGTTCTTC	CASSFHGSSYNEQFF	TRBV12-3/TRBV12-4	-	few	TRBJ2-1
TGTGCCAGCAGTTCCTGGGGATACGAGCAGTACTTC	CASSSWGYEQYF	TRBV14	-	few	TRBJ2-7
TGTGCCAGCAGCTCCGGACAGGGGACCGGGGAGCTGTTTTTT	CASSSGQGTGELFF	TRBV7-9	TRBD1	few	TRBJ2-2
TGTGCCAGTAAGGATTGGGTCGCTGGCTACACCTTC	CASKDWVAGYTF	TRBV19	-	-	TRBJ1-2
TGTGCCAGCAGCCAAGGAAGCAGGGGAGGTAATTCACCCCTCCACTTT	CASSQGSRGGNSPLHF	TRBV3-1	-	-	TRBJ1-6
TGTGCCATCAGTGGGGTAGCGGGGGGAATTAACAATGAGCAGTTCTTC	CAISGVAGGINNEQFF	TRBV10-3	TRBD2	-	TRBJ2-1
TGCGCCAGCAGTCACACCACCGGGACAGGGTCGTATAATTCACCCCTCCACTTT	CASSHTTGTGSYNSPLHF	TRBV23-1	TRBD1	-	TRBJ1-6
TGTGCCAGCAGCTTAGCGCAGGGCCCAGAAGCTTTCTTT	CASSLAQGPEAFF	TRBV7-4	-	-	TRBJ1-1